A single sample gave rise to the 32 T cell receptor beta chains below, sequenced in a study of shared clonotypes between healthy human individuals. Using immunoSEQ multiplex PCR, the repertoire was profiled, and TCRdb retains in-frame clones only, with some absent. This sample carries over a million clones, 95% to 97% of them seen once, and the ten largest clones take more than 0.9%. Sequenced input: naive CD4+ T cells sorted from blood. Documented subset: CD45RA+ positively selected. These receptors all stem from a man aged 25 to 45 in good health.

The count of this clone is one. The gene calls are TRBV9 and TRBJ2-2, with 7 bases that match TRBD1. The ends lost 3 bases at V and 5 bases at J; junction bases unmatched: 13. Germline assignment: CDR1 SGDLS and CDR2 YYNGEE. The CDR3 extends over 17 amino acids. The DNA for the CDR3 is TGTGCCAGCAGCGCCAAGGACGACAGGGTTGGTACCGGGGAGCTGTTTTTT. Translated, it gives CASSAKDDRVGTGELFF.

The V gene is TRBV7-9, the J gene TRBJ2-7; D unclear. Trimming removed 11 bases from V and 5 bases from J, with 19 bases in between. Germline V gene data show CDR1 as SEHNR and CDR2 as FQNEAQ (reference sequence). This CDR3 has 13 amino acids. For the CDR3, the DNA is TGTGCCGTATGGGTTGGCAGGTCGAACGAGCAGTACTTC. Amino acids: CAVWVGRSNEQYF.

The V gene is TRBV7-8, the J gene TRBJ2-6; 10 bases line up with TRBD1. The trim removed 4 bases at V and 6 bases at J, leaving 12 bases unmatched. Germline V gives CDR1 SGHVS, CDR2 FQNEAQ. The length of the CDR3 is 18 residues. CDR3 loop: CASSSPDRGSTSANVLTF. The CDR3 bases are TGTGCCAGCAGCTCGCCGGACAGGGGGTCGACATCGGCCAACGTCCTGACTTTC. The full variable domain, completed using reference TRBV7-8 and TRBJ2-6, is GAGVSQSPRYKVAKRGQDVALRCDPISGHVSLFWYQQALGQGPEFLTYFQNEAQLDKSGLPSDRFFAERPEGSVSTLKIQRTQQEDSAVYLCASSSPDRGSTSANVLTFGAGSRLTVL.

This sequence joins TRBV7-9 and TRBJ2-7; TRBD1 aligns across 10 bases. CDR1 SEHNR and CDR2 FQNEAQ come from the germline V gene (reference sequence). The length of the CDR3 is 15 residues. V was pared by 4 bases and J by 1 base, with 4 bases of the junction left unmatched. The CDR3 sequence: CASSWGQGFSYEQYF. The CDR3 coding sequence is TGTGCCAGCAGCTGGGGACAGGGGTTTTCCTACGAGCAGTACTTC.

This rearrangement joins TRBV27 to TRBJ2-6; no clear D gene. The CDR3 length is 14 residues. Germline V gene lookup returns CDR1 MNHEY and CDR2 SMNVEV (reference sequence). Deletions cut 7 bases from V and 0 bases from J, with 7 bases between. The CDR3 is CASKGISGANVLTF. The DNA of the CDR3 is TGTGCCAGCAAAGGGATCTCTGGGGCCAACGTCCTGACTTTC.

This clone showed up just once. The genes are TRBV28 and TRBJ2-4; 7 nucleotides match TRBD1. J gave up 3 bases and V 7 bases, and 9 bases lay outside the gene matches. Germline lookup yields CDR1 MDHEN and CDR2 SYDVKM. This CDR3 spans 15 amino acids. The CDR3 DNA reads as TGTGCCAGCATTGAGAGGAGGACAGGCAAAAACATTCAGTACTTC. The encoded protein is CASIERRTGKNIQYF.

V gene TRBV5-5 combines with J gene TRBJ2-1; maybe TRBD1 (5 bases). V was trimmed by 3 bases and J by 0 bases, leaving 16 bases between them. The V gene's germline CDR1 is SGHKS and CDR2 YYEKEE (reference sequence). The CDR3 is 17 amino acids. The CDR3 bases are TGTGCCAGCAGCTCATTGTCGCGGACAAGCTCCTACAATGAGCAGTTCTTC. Its translation: CASSSLSRTSSYNEQFF. The variable domain in full, completed from reference TRBV5-5 and TRBJ2-1, reads DAGVTQSPTHLIKTRGQQVTLRCSPISGHKSVSWYQQVLGQGPQFIFQYYEKEERGRGNFPDRFSARQFPNYSSELNVNALLLGDSALYLCASSSLSRTSSYNEQFFGPGTRLTVL.

This rearrangement joins TRBV9 to TRBJ2-6; possibly TRBD2 for D (6 bases). Germline CDR1 and CDR2: SGDLS and YYNGEE. The CDR3 contains 18 residues. The V end was cut by 4 bases, the J end by 2 bases, with 19 bases between. CDR3 in amino acids: CASSKEGSGEAGANVLTF. For the CDR3, the DNA is TGTGCCAGCAGCAAAGAAGGTAGTGGGGAGGCTGGGGCCAACGTCCTGACTTTC.

This sequence joins TRBV10-3 and TRBJ1-5; 8 nucleotides match TRBD1. The V gene's germline CDR1 is ENHRY and CDR2 SYGVKD. The CDR3 length is 14 residues. V was pared by 10 bases and J by 7 bases, with 12 bases of the junction left unmatched. The CDR3 loop is CATRAGQGQQPQHF. CDR3 DNA: TGTGCCACGAGGGCCGGACAGGGCCAACAGCCCCAGCATTTT.

V gene TRBV9 combines with J gene TRBJ2-2, with 8 nucleotides matching TRBD1. From germline, CDR1 is SGDLS and CDR2 YYNGEE. The CDR3 spans 19 residues. V shed 0 bases, J shed 0 bases, and the junction held 10 bases outside the gene matches. CDR3 DNA: TGTGCCAGCAGCGTAGGAACAGGGGGGCCCGTTTCGAACACCGGGGAGCTGTTTTTT. Translating it yields CASSVGTGGPVSNTGELFF. Filled out from reference TRBV9 and TRBJ2-2, the complete variable domain reads DSGVTQTPKHLITATGQRVTLRCSPRSGDLSVYWYQQSLDQGLQFLIQYYNGEERAKGNILERFSAQQFPDLHSELNLSSLELGDSALYFCASSVGTGGPVSNTGELFFGEGSRLTVL.

The CDR3 loop is CASSLQGREQETQYF. The DNA for the CDR3 is TGTGCCAGCAGTCTACAGGGGCGCGAGCAAGAGACCCAGTACTTC. The chain uses TRBV7-2 and TRBJ2-5; 7 bases fit TRBD1. Germline assignment: CDR1 SGHTA and CDR2 FQGNSA. After removal of 6 bases from V and 2 bases from J, the junction contained 9 bases not matched to a gene. The CDR3 contains 15 residues. Together with reference TRBV7-2 and TRBJ2-5, the CDR3 gives the full variable domain: GAGVSQSPSNKVTEKGKDVELRCDPISGHTALYWYRQSLGQGLEFLIYFQGNSAPDKSGLPSDRFSAERTGGSVSTLTIQRTQQEDSAVYLCASSLQGREQETQYFGPGTRLLVL.

J is TRBJ1-5 and V is TRBV27, with D unresolved. Trimming removed 0 bases from V and 6 bases from J, with 12 bases in between. The germline V gene has CDR1 MNHEY and CDR2 SMNVEV (reference sequence). The CDR3 runs to 15 residues. The CDR3 bases are TGTGCCAGCAGTTTATCTTTTGTGGGGAGTCAGCCCCAGCATTTT. Amino acid sequence: CASSLSFVGSQPQHF.

The V call is TRBV29-1, the J call TRBJ2-3; 7 nucleotides line up with TRBD2. Looked up from germline, CDR1 is SQVTM and CDR2 is ANQGSEA. Trimming cost V 4 bases and J 4 bases; bases outside gene matches: 8. The CDR3 runs to 14 residues. CDR3 sequence (DNA): TGCAGCGTTGGAACGGCGGGAGACGCAGATACGCAGTATTTT. Translation gives CSVGTAGDADTQYF.

The CDR3 sequence is CASSYETGYYEQYF. CDR3 nucleotides: TGCGCCAGCAGCTACGAGACAGGGTATTACGAGCAGTACTTC. V and J are TRBV5-1 and TRBJ2-7; 7 bases match TRBD1. Germline assignment: CDR1 SGHRS and CDR2 YFSETQ. There are 14 residues in the CDR3. V was pared by 3 bases and J by 4 bases, with 7 bases of the junction left unmatched.

The chain combines TRBV2 with TRBJ1-4; D not certain. This CDR3 contains 14 residues. Germline CDR1 is SNHLY and CDR2 is FYNNEI. V lost 2 bases and J 3 bases, leaving 7 bases between the germline ends. As DNA, the CDR3 is TGTGCCAGCAGTGAATATATGCCTAATGAAAAACTGTTTTTT. Its translation is CASSEYMPNEKLFF. The full variable domain, rest sourced from reference TRBV2 and TRBJ1-4, is EPEVTQTPSHQVTQMGQEVILRCVPISNHLYFYWYRQILGQKVEFLVSFYNNEISEKSEIFDDQFSVERPDGSNFTLKIRSTKLEDSAMYFCASSEYMPNEKLFFGSGTQLSVL.

The chain has TRBV11-2 and TRBJ2-7; D unresolved. V gave up 1 base and J gave up 7 bases, with 11 bases separating them. Germline lookup yields CDR1 SGHAT and CDR2 FQNNGV. CDR3 length: 13 amino acids. CDR3 in amino acids: CASSLAWAEEQYF. The CDR3 nucleotides read TGTGCCAGCAGCTTAGCTTGGGCGGAAGAGCAGTACTTC.

The chain joins TRBV6-1 to TRBJ2-5, with 8 bases lining up with TRBD2. Unmatched junction bases numbered 12, after V lost 4 bases and J lost 5 bases. Germline CDR1 MNHNS, CDR2 SASEGT. There are 16 residues in the CDR3. The CDR3: CASSAIAGRGGETQYF. The CDR3 nucleotides are TGTGCCAGCAGTGCGATAGCGGGAAGAGGGGGGGAGACCCAGTACTTC.

The rearrangement joins TRBV18 to TRBJ2-2; TRBD2 might be the D (5 bases). CDR3 length: 15 amino acids. V was cut by 3 bases and J by 6 bases, with 14 bases left in between. Germline CDR1 reads KGHSH; CDR2 reads LQKENI. The CDR3 DNA follows: TGTGCCAGCTCACCCCTGCTAGCCGGAGCCGGGGAGCTGTTTTTT. Protein sequence: CASSPLLAGAGELFF.

J is TRBJ2-3 and V is TRBV25-1, with D maybe TRBD2 (5 bases). Trimming cost V 6 bases and J 1 base, with 11 bases left between them. CDR1 and CDR2 from the germline V gene are MGHDK and SYGVNS. CDR3 size: 14 residues. The CDR3 DNA sequence: TGTGCCAGCAGCCCTATCGGGGGCACAGATACGCAGTATTTT. As protein: CASSPIGGTDTQYF.

This rearrangement joins TRBV18 to TRBJ2-7, with D perhaps assigned TRBD1 or TRBD2 (6 bases each). CDR1 is KGHSH and CDR2 is LQKENI in the germline V gene. V gave up 2 bases and J gave up 4 bases, with 24 bases separating them. The CDR3 loop spans 18 amino acids. The CDR3 here is CASSPKNGAGQGFYEQYF. CDR3 nucleotides: TGTGCCAGCTCACCAAAGAATGGCGCGGGACAAGGCTTTTACGAGCAGTACTTC.

The chain is built from TRBV4-1 and TRBJ1-3; D is unclear. Germline V CDR1 and CDR2: MGHRA, YSYEKL. With 2 bases removed from V and 5 bases from J, the gap between germline ends came to 7 bases. CDR3 length equals 13 residues. The CDR3 nucleotides are TGCGCCAGCAGCCAACAGGACCGAAACACCATATATTTT. Translating gives CASSQQDRNTIYF.

The chain recombines TRBV29-1 with TRBJ1-1; the D is unclear. The germline V gene has CDR1 SQVTM and CDR2 ANQGSEA. This CDR3 spans 11 amino acids. The V gene lost 3 bases and the J gene lost 10 bases, with 12 bases spanning the gap. The DNA of the CDR3 is TGCAGCGTTGACGGCCCCGAGCCAGCTTTCTTT. This sequence encodes CSVDGPEPAFF.

The rearrangement uses TRBV5-4 and TRBJ2-3, with 12 bases that match TRBD2. Germline lookup yields CDR1 SGHNT and CDR2 YYREEE (reference sequence). This CDR3 spans 16 amino acids. Losses at the gene ends were 4 bases for V and 5 bases for J; bases not matched to a gene: 8. The CDR3 region has the DNA TGTGCCAGCAGCCCCGACCTGACTAGCGGGGGAGATACGCAGTATTTT. Protein: CASSPDLTSGGDTQYF.

The CDR3 DNA reads as TGTGCAAGTCGCCCCGGCCGGGACTCCTACAATGAGCAGTTCTTC. Its translation is CASRPGRDSYNEQFF. This sequence joins TRBV12-2 and TRBJ2-1; the DNA was not used to check the table's D call, TRBD2. TRBV12-2 corresponds to a pseudogene. The CDR3 spans 15 residues.

The chain couples TRBV4-1 to TRBJ2-7, with a tentative D call TRBD1 (6 bases). The V and J ends lost 6 bases and 3 bases respectively, with 6 bases between them. Germline V gives CDR1 MGHRA, CDR2 YSYEKL. This CDR3 is built from 11 residues. The DNA of the CDR3 is TGCGCCAGCAGGGACAGCTACGAGCAGTACTTC. Amino acid sequence: CASRDSYEQYF.

This sequence joins TRBV5-4 and TRBJ2-3; 16 bases map to TRBD2. CDR3 length: 17 residues. Per the germline V gene, CDR1 is SGHNT and CDR2 is YYREEE (reference sequence). The J segment lost 5 bases and the V segment lost 0 bases, leaving 3 bases of the junction unmatched. The CDR3 spells CASSLAGTSGRGDTQYF. In DNA form, the CDR3 reads TGTGCCAGCAGCTTGGCCGGGACTAGCGGGAGGGGAGATACGCAGTATTTT.

This clone was picked up one time. The rearrangement joins TRBV4-3 to TRBJ1-5, with 7 bases identical to TRBD1. The V gene end was trimmed by 5 bases and the J gene end by 2 bases; junction bases not matched to a gene: 6. The CDR3 sequence is 15 residues long. Germline CDR1 LGHNA, CDR2 YSLEER. In DNA, the CDR3 is TGCGCCAGCAGCGAAAGACAGGGCGGCAATCAGCCCCAGCATTTT. Translating it yields CASSERQGGNQPQHF.

J is TRBJ2-2 and V is TRBV12-5; TRBD1 matches 9 bases. With V trimmed by 4 bases and J by 4 bases, 19 bases remained unmatched. CDR3 length equals 20 residues. CDR1 and CDR2 (germline): LGHNT, FRNRAP. The CDR3 protein is CASGWYPGQGSHQSTGELFF. The CDR3 coding sequence is TGTGCTAGTGGTTGGTATCCGGGACAGGGAAGTCACCAGTCCACCGGGGAGCTGTTTTTT.

A remark on this clone: This specimen includes other DNA sequences encoding the same CDR3. J is TRBJ2-2 and V is TRBV18; D is uncertain. The CDR3 has 12 residues. The germline gives CDR1 KGHSH, CDR2 LQKENI. V was pared by 2 bases and J by 5 bases, with 3 bases between. The CDR3 loop reads CASSPGTGELFF. The CDR3 coding sequence is TGTGCCAGCTCACCAGGGACCGGGGAGCTGTTTTTT.

Worth noting for this clone: Additional DNA sequences in this sample encode the identical CDR3. CDR3 region: CAWSVQGAYEQYF. CDR3 bases: TGTGCCTGGAGTGTACAGGGGGCCTACGAGCAGTACTTC. The chain recombines TRBV30 with TRBJ2-7; 8 nucleotides line up with TRBD1. Germline CDR1 is GTSNPN and CDR2 is SVGIG (reference sequence). The CDR3 runs 13 residues. The V segment lost 0 bases and the J segment 2 bases; nucleotides outside the gene matches: 0. Variable domain in full (rest from reference TRBV30 and TRBJ2-7): SQTIHQWPATLVQPVGSPLSLECTVEGTSNPNLYWYRQAAGRGLQLLFYSVGIGQISSEVPQNLSASRPQDRQFILSSKKLLLSDSGFYLCAWSVQGAYEQYFGPGTRLTVT.

The CDR3 sequence: CSARRKGVAFF. The CDR3 nucleotides are TGCAGTGCTAGAAGAAAGGGGGTCGCTTTCTTT. The chain joins TRBV20-1 to TRBJ1-1; a weak D match, TRBD1 (6 bases). Trimming left V 2 bases short and J 11 bases short, with 12 bases between. This CDR3 comprises 11 residues. Germline V gene data show CDR1 as DFQATT and CDR2 as SNEGSKA (reference sequence).

The chain joins TRBV7-2 to TRBJ2-7, with 7 bases identical to TRBD1. The CDR3 covers 15 residues. Unmatched junction bases numbered 10, after V lost 2 bases and J lost 6 bases. Germline V lookup: CDR1 SGHTA, CDR2 FQGNSA. CDR3 sequence reads: CASSLTDRVISEQYF. Here the CDR3 DNA reads TGTGCCAGCAGCTTAACAGACAGGGTGATCTCCGAGCAGTACTTC. The entire variable domain, with the rest obtained from reference TRBV7-2 and TRBJ2-7, is as follows: GAGVSQSPSNKVTEKGKDVELRCDPISGHTALYWYRQSLGQGLEFLIYFQGNSAPDKSGLPSDRFSAERTGGSVSTLTIQRTQQEDSAVYLCASSLTDRVISEQYFGPGTRLTVT.